These T cell receptor beta chains were read from a single sample in a study of graft-versus-host responses after intestinal transplantation. Antigens for these TCRs are unknown. TCRdb's copy holds only in-frame clones and misses some; the assay was immunoSEQ multiplex PCR. The table includes about 100,000 clones, roughly 87% detected once. The sequencing used unstimulated CD4+ T cells sorted from spleen or lymph node cells, collected before transplant. These receptors came from a human donor who was the organ donor for an intestinal transplant. CDR3s include the opening cysteine and the closing phenylalanine or tryptophan. Fields, in order: D gene, clone size, V gene, J gene, CDR3 DNA, CDR3 protein. A D gene is named only where the DNA matches it firmly. Clone size is stated in some rows and not others, as once, few, many or a class when expanded.

TRBD1	.	TRBV2	TRBJ1-5	TGTGCCAGCAGCCAGGCCCGGACAGGACAAGTACGGCCCCAGCATTTT	CASSQARTGQVRPQHF
.	.	TRBV7-2	TRBJ1-2	TGTGCCAGCAGCTTAGGGGGCTCGCCCTCTGGCTACACCTTC	CASSLGGSPSGYTF
.	.	TRBV6-6	TRBJ2-7	TGTGCCAGCAGTTACTCGTTGCAATCCTACGAGCAGTACTTC	CASSYSLQSYEQYF
TRBD1	.	TRBV28	TRBJ2-2	TGTGCCAGCCGCTGGGACAGATCCACCGGGGAGCTGTTTTTT	CASRWDRSTGELFF
TRBD1	.	TRBV7-9	TRBJ1-6	TGTGCCAGCAGCTATCGTCCAGGGGGCGACTCACCCCTCCACTTT	CASSYRPGGDSPLHF
TRBD2	.	TRBV11-2	TRBJ2-7	TGTGCCAGCAGCTTAGGGTTAGCGGGGGGCCCCTCCTACGAGCAGTACTTC	CASSLGLAGGPSYEQYF
.	.	TRBV30	TRBJ1-4	TGTGCCTGGAGTCAGACGAGGCGGGGAGGTGAAAAACTGTTTTTT	CAWSQTRRGGEKLFF
.	.	TRBV28	TRBJ1-1	TGTGCCAGCAGTGTCCTAAACACTGAAGCTTTCTTT	CASSVLNTEAFF
.	once	TRBV19	TRBJ1-6	TGTGCCAGTAGTACCGGAGATTCACCCCTCCACTTT	CASSTGDSPLHF
TRBD1	.	TRBV11-2	TRBJ1-1	TGTGCCAGCAGCCCGTGGGATCAGGGGGCCACTGAAGCTTTCTTT	CASSPWDQGATEAFF
.	.	TRBV6-6	TRBJ1-2	TGTGCCAGCAGTTACCAGGGGTTGGAAGGCTACACCTTC	CASSYQGLEGYTF
TRBD2	few	TRBV19	TRBJ2-7	TGTGCCAGTAACATCGGGACTACTACGTCCGAGCAGTACTTC	CASNIGTTTSEQYF
.	.	TRBV6-5	TRBJ2-7	TGTGCCAGCAGAAGGCGGGACACCGGGGGTTACGAGCAGTACTTC	CASRRRDTGGYEQYF
.	.	TRBV6-1	TRBJ2-3	TGTGCCACCCAAAGGGGGGTGGCAGATACGCAGTATTTT	CATQRGVADTQYF
TRBD1	.	TRBV19	TRBJ1-1	TGTGCCAGTAGTATTCAGGGGGCTAAGATTTCGAGCTCCGGAGCTTTCTTT	CASSIQGAKISSSGAFF
.	.	TRBV5-1	TRBJ1-2	TGCGCCAGCAGCTTGGGTACCGGGAACTATGGCTACACCTTC	CASSLGTGNYGYTF
TRBD1	once	TRBV19	TRBJ1-1	TGTGCCACCCAGGGACGACAGGGGGACACTGAAGCTTTCTTT	CATQGRQGDTEAFF
.	.	TRBV15	TRBJ2-7	TGTGCCACCAGCAGTGGGAACGCGTTCTACGAGCAGTACTTC	CATSSGNAFYEQYF
.	few	TRBV11-2	TRBJ1-4	TGTGCCAGCAGCCAGGGGTTCGACTTTAATGAAAAACTGTTTTTT	CASSQGFDFNEKLFF
.	.	TRBV6-5	TRBJ1-6	TGTGCCAGCAGTTATAGGGGAAATTCACCCCTCCACTTT	CASSYRGNSPLHF
TRBD1	.	TRBV6-5	TRBJ1-4	TGTGCCAGCAGGCGCCGGGACAGTCTTAATGAAAAACTGTTTTTT	CASRRRDSLNEKLFF
.	.	TRBV27	TRBJ1-6	TGTGCCAGCAGTTTAGGGCGGGAGGGTTCACCCCTCCACTTT	CASSLGREGSPLHF
.	.	TRBV6-1	TRBJ1-1	TGTGCCAGCAGCCCTACAGAGAACACTGAAGCTTTCTTT	CASSPTENTEAFF
TRBD1	.	TRBV5-1	TRBJ2-7	TGCGCCAGCAGCTCAGGACAGGGGGCTGGCGAGCAGTACTTC	CASSSGQGAGEQYF
.	.	TRBV6-5	TRBJ1-5	TGTGCCAGCAGTTCGCAAGGGCGTAATCAGCCCCAGCATTTT	CASSSQGRNQPQHF
.	.	TRBV12-2	TRBJ2-5	TGTGCAAGTCGCTTATGCGTGGGGCGGGAGACGTGCGCGGGGGAGGGGATTGAGACCCAGTACTTC	CASRLCVGRETCAGEGIETQYF
.	.	TRBV5-1	TRBJ2-7	TGCGCCAGCAGCTTGGCCGGTACAGGGCACTACGAGCAGTACTTC	CASSLAGTGHYEQYF
TRBD1	few	TRBV5-1	TRBJ1-6	TGCGCCAGCAGCCTATGGACAGGGGAAAATTCACCCCTCCACTTT	CASSLWTGENSPLHF
.	.	TRBV19	TRBJ1-5	TGTGCCAGTAGTACGCGACAGGGCAATCAGCCCCAGCATTTT	CASSTRQGNQPQHF
.	once	TRBV6-5	TRBJ1-2	TGTGCCAGCAGTGCTCACCGCTATGGCTACACCTTC	CASSAHRYGYTF
.	.	TRBV10-3	TRBJ2-1	TGTGCCATCAGCCGTCGGGGCGCAGTGAATGAGCAGTTCTTC	CAISRRGAVNEQFF
.	.	TRBV18	TRBJ2-7	TGTGCCAGCTCACCAGTTCAGGGGATCACCTACGAGCAGTACTTC	CASSPVQGITYEQYF
.	.	TRBV19	TRBJ2-1	TGTGCCAGTAGTACGGGACTTTACAATGAGCAGTTCTTC	CASSTGLYNEQFF
TRBD1	.	TRBV5-1	TRBJ1-1	TGCGCCAGCAGGGCTGGGACAGCGAACACTGAAGCTTTCTTT	CASRAGTANTEAFF
TRBD2	.	TRBV28	TRBJ2-3	TGTGCCAGCAGTTTGGTCCGGGGGGGGCGGGCTACGCAGTATTTT	CASSLVRGGRATQYF
.	.	TRBV29-1	TRBJ1-1	TGCAGCGTTGTAGACAGGATTACTGAAGCTTTCTTT	CSVVDRITEAFF
.	.	TRBV5-1	TRBJ2-7	TGCGCCAGCAGCTTGGGCGCCGACTTCACCTACGAGCAGTACTTC	CASSLGADFTYEQYF
.	once	TRBV9	TRBJ2-1	TGTGCCAGCAGCGTAGCTTGGACAGTCTACAATGAGCAGTTCTTC	CASSVAWTVYNEQFF
.	.	TRBV19	TRBJ1-1	TGTGCCAGTAGTACCGGGGACCTCTTCTCTGAAGCTTTCTTT	CASSTGDLFSEAFF
.	.	TRBV18	TRBJ1-1	TGTGCCAGCTCAAGACGGGACTTACAGTTCTCTACTGAAGCTTTCTTT	CASSRRDLQFSTEAFF
.	.	TRBV13	TRBJ2-5	TGTGCCAGCAGCTTAGTGGGAGCTAGCCGAATGTACCAAGAGACCCAGTACTTC	CASSLVGASRMYQETQYF
TRBD2	.	TRBV19	TRBJ2-1	TGTGCCAGTAGCCGATCGAAGGGACTAGCGGGGGGCAATGAGCAGTTCTTC	CASSRSKGLAGGNEQFF
.	.	TRBV2	TRBJ1-1	TGTGCCAGCGGCGTGGGGGGCACTGAAGCTTTCTTT	CASGVGGTEAFF
.	.	TRBV27	TRBJ2-6	TGTGCCAGCAGTGCCCGGGAGGGGGCGTCTGGGGCCAACGTCCTGACTTTC	CASSAREGASGANVLTF
.	.	TRBV5-6	TRBJ1-1	TGTGCCAGCAGCTTGGCAGGGCGAGGGGTTACTGAAGCTTTCTTT	CASSLAGRGVTEAFF
.	.	TRBV4-2	TRBJ2-1	TGTGCCAGCAGCCAAGCGTTAGCTGGCAATGAGCAGTTCTTC	CASSQALAGNEQFF
.	once	TRBV7-2	TRBJ1-6	TGTGCCAGCAGCTTACGGGTGATTGATTCCAACTCACCCCTCCACTTT	CASSLRVIDSNSPLHF
.	.	TRBV2	TRBJ1-2	TGTGCCAGCAGTGCGGCAGAGGACTATGGCTACACCTTC	CASSAAEDYGYTF
TRBD1	.	TRBV4-1	TRBJ1-1	TGCGCCAGCAGCCGCCCCCCAGGGGGTACGGCTGAAGCTTTCTTT	CASSRPPGGTAEAFF
.	.	TRBV11-3	TRBJ2-1	TGTGCCAGCAGCTTCTCCTACAATGAGCAGTTCTTC	CASSFSYNEQFF
TRBD1	.	TRBV7-3	TRBJ1-2	TGTGCCAGCAGCCCACGGACAGGGGCGAACTATGGCTACACCTTC	CASSPRTGANYGYTF
.	.	TRBV18	TRBJ1-4	TGTGCCAGCTCACCCTCCGGGGGTGAAAAACTGTTTTTT	CASSPSGGEKLFF
.	.	TRBV14	TRBJ1-2	TGTGCCAGCAGCCCCATGGGTCTATACAATGGCTACACCTTC	CASSPMGLYNGYTF
.	.	TRBV2	TRBJ1-6	TGTGCCAGCAGTGAATGGGCGAATTCACCCCTCCACTTT	CASSEWANSPLHF
TRBD2	.	TRBV9	TRBJ2-1	TGTGCCAGCAGCCAAAGCGGGGGGGCCTTTAATGAGCAGTTCTTC	CASSQSGGAFNEQFF